These T cell receptor beta chains were read from a single sample in a study of cytomegalovirus exposure and HLA in healthy donors. Repertoires were generated with immunoSEQ multiplex PCR, while TCRdb's copy carries only in-frame clones and drops some. Of 80,000 or so clones detected, 90% to 95% appear once; the ten largest clones hold roughly 0.75%. Sequencing used PBMCs. The source of these receptors is a young woman in good health and CMV-seronegative. Both conserved end residues are part of each CDR3. A D gene is named only where the DNA matches it firmly. Part of the rows lack a size; the others show once, few, many or a class for expanded clones.

abundance: once
d_gene: TRBD1
j_gene: TRBJ2-3
v_gene: TRBV11-2
CDR3aa: CASSLPGRGFMYF
CDR3nt: TGTGCCAGCAGCTTGCCGGGCAGGGGGTTTATGTATTTT

abundance: -
d_gene: -
j_gene: TRBJ2-7
v_gene: TRBV7-2
CDR3aa: CASSMTELAYEQYF
CDR3nt: TGTGCCAGCAGCATGACTGAACTTGCCTACGAGCAGTACTTC

abundance: once
d_gene: TRBD1
j_gene: TRBJ1-4
v_gene: TRBV28
CDR3aa: CASCLGDSAEKLFF
CDR3nt: TGTGCCAGCTGTTTGGGGGACAGTGCTGAAAAACTGTTTTTT

abundance: -
d_gene: -
j_gene: TRBJ1-5
v_gene: TRBV7-2
CDR3aa: CASSIQGGNQPQHF
CDR3nt: TGTGCCAGCAGCATACAGGGCGGCAATCAGCCCCAGCATTTT

abundance: once
d_gene: -
j_gene: TRBJ2-7
v_gene: TRBV4-1
CDR3aa: CASSQDPRDTDISYEQYF
CDR3nt: TGCGCCAGCAGCCAAGACCCAAGGGACACCGATATCTCCTACGAGCAGTACTTC

abundance: -
d_gene: -
j_gene: TRBJ1-4
v_gene: TRBV19
CDR3aa: CASSSVAGVDEKLFF
CDR3nt: TGTGCCAGTAGCTCGGTTGCGGGGGTGGATGAAAAACTGTTTTTT

abundance: -
d_gene: TRBD2
j_gene: TRBJ2-1
v_gene: TRBV10-2
CDR3aa: CASSASGSGYNEQFF
CDR3nt: TGCGCCAGCAGCGCTAGCGGGAGCGGTTACAATGAGCAGTTCTTC

abundance: -
d_gene: TRBD1
j_gene: TRBJ2-2
v_gene: TRBV4-1
CDR3aa: CASSQHRGDTGELFF
CDR3nt: TGCGCCAGCAGCCAACACAGGGGGGACACCGGGGAGCTGTTTTTT

abundance: -
d_gene: -
j_gene: TRBJ2-1
v_gene: TRBV29-1
CDR3aa: CSVQEQRRRYEQFF
CDR3nt: TGCAGCGTCCAGGAACAGCGCCGGAGGTATGAGCAGTTCTTC

abundance: once
d_gene: TRBD1
j_gene: TRBJ1-3
v_gene: TRBV29-1
CDR3aa: CSALHRGEGNTIYF
CDR3nt: TGCAGCGCGTTGCACAGGGGAGAGGGAAACACCATATATTTT

abundance: -
d_gene: TRBD2
j_gene: TRBJ2-1
v_gene: TRBV28
CDR3aa: CASSLGGDEQFF
CDR3nt: TGTGCCAGCAGTTTGGGGGGGGATGAGCAGTTCTTC

abundance: -
d_gene: -
j_gene: TRBJ1-2
v_gene: TRBV19
CDR3aa: CASSRIGPRVYNYGYTF
CDR3nt: TGTGCCAGTAGTCGTATCGGTCCGCGTGTATATAACTATGGCTACACCTTC